This T cell receptor (beta chain) derives from a study of shared clonotypes between healthy human individuals. Study outcomes and limitations: Among donors, clonotype sharing was expected to be affected by sequencing depth. Although depth was large, rarefaction showed that sequencing of the sorted subsets was incomplete. When naive CD4 clonotypes were compared across a handful of donors, approximately 5% were shared.

Using immunoSEQ multiplex PCR, the repertoire was profiled, and TCRdb retains in-frame clones only, with some absent. The sample records about 600,000 clones, approximately 97% being singletons. V was pared by 3 bases and J by 3 bases, with 18 bases between. The CDR3 runs 17 residues. Germline CDR1 and CDR2: LNHNV and YYDKDF (reference sequence). Concerning this clone: What it binds is not known.

This TCR came from a woman in her thirties in good health. Sequenced input: naive CD4+ T cells sorted from blood. The subset was: CD45RA+ positively selected. The rearrangement joins TRBV15 to TRBJ1-5; a weak D match, TRBD1 (6 bases). CDR3 DNA: TGTGCCACCAGCAGTCGAATTCCCCGGGACACCAATCAGCCCCAGCATTTT. This encodes CATSSRIPRDTNQPQHF.